The present T cell receptor (beta chain) was sequenced within a study of blood T cell repertoires in COVID-19 (TCRdb year 2020). Describing the broader study: Samples covering the acute and convalescent phases of COVID-19 were provided by collaborators in the United States, Italy and Spain. The repertoires were released in a freely available public database meant as a resource for research on the immune response to SARS-CoV-2. Nearly every sample came with metadata listing a de-identified subject ID, COVID-19 status, age in years and sex. Where available, HLA class I and class II types were taken from metadata supplied by the sample provider and were not determined by assay-based typing. The material from the prospective study consisted of cDNA or gDNA derived from T cells, B-cell-depleted T cells, or PBMCs. The samples were drawn from two sources: the first 160 participants of the ongoing ImmuneRACE study, and 950 to 1,500 subjects contributed by 6 global collaborators. Subjects who had been exposed to COVID-19, were actively infected with it, or had recovered from it provided the deeply sampled blood TCRbeta repertoires that made up the dataset.

Collaborating institutions collected whole blood in K2EDTA tubes following their own protocols. For TCRbeta analysis, collaborator samples were shipped as frozen whole blood, as isolated PBMCs, or as DNA extracted from either sample type. What the work shows at the level of the full study, not this receptor alone: The amount of clinical and demographic metadata varied by source and participant and was provided uncurated.

In regard to this clone: This clone's antigen is unknown. Base qualities are not at hand, and no much larger clone is one base apart.

The CDR3 numbers 13 residues from cysteine through phenylalanine. Just CDR3 DNA is preserved here, 39 bases in frame from base 1. The germline ends are 13 bases apart after V is trimmed by 7 bases and J by 3 bases. The germline V gene (reference sequence) supplies CDR1 MNHNY and CDR2 SVGAGI. TCRbeta CDR3 regions were amplified from genomic DNA using the immunoSEQ Assay, a bias-controlled multiplex PCR. In the paper's pipeline: Nucleated cell counts per sample were estimated from amplification of reference gene primers within the assay. Sequence reads were collapsed and filtered to measure the absolute abundance of every unique TCRbeta CDR3 rearrangement. For each sample, productive Simpson clonality was calculated as the square root of Simpson's diversity index over productive rearrangements. Entries here come from immuneACCESS through TCRdb and include only in-frame sequences with V and J called. Some clones fail to appear in such tables; in the studies checked, an unresolved V gene covers under half of the shortfall, and the cause of the remainder is unknown. V and J calls and clone size come straight from that table; D and trimming were deduced from the DNA. The sample records over 35,000 clones, 91% of which are singletons. The ten largest make up approximately 14% of the sample.

This receptor was obtained from a woman aged 25-40 years in a cohort sampled during active COVID-19. Recombination connected TRBV6-6 to TRBJ2-7; TRBD1 could be the D gene, as 5 bases match. Sequenced sample: peripheral blood. The CDR3 sequence is CASTPQGNYEQYF. The sequenced DNA is TGTGCCAGCACCCCCCAGGGAAACTACGAGCAGTACTTC.